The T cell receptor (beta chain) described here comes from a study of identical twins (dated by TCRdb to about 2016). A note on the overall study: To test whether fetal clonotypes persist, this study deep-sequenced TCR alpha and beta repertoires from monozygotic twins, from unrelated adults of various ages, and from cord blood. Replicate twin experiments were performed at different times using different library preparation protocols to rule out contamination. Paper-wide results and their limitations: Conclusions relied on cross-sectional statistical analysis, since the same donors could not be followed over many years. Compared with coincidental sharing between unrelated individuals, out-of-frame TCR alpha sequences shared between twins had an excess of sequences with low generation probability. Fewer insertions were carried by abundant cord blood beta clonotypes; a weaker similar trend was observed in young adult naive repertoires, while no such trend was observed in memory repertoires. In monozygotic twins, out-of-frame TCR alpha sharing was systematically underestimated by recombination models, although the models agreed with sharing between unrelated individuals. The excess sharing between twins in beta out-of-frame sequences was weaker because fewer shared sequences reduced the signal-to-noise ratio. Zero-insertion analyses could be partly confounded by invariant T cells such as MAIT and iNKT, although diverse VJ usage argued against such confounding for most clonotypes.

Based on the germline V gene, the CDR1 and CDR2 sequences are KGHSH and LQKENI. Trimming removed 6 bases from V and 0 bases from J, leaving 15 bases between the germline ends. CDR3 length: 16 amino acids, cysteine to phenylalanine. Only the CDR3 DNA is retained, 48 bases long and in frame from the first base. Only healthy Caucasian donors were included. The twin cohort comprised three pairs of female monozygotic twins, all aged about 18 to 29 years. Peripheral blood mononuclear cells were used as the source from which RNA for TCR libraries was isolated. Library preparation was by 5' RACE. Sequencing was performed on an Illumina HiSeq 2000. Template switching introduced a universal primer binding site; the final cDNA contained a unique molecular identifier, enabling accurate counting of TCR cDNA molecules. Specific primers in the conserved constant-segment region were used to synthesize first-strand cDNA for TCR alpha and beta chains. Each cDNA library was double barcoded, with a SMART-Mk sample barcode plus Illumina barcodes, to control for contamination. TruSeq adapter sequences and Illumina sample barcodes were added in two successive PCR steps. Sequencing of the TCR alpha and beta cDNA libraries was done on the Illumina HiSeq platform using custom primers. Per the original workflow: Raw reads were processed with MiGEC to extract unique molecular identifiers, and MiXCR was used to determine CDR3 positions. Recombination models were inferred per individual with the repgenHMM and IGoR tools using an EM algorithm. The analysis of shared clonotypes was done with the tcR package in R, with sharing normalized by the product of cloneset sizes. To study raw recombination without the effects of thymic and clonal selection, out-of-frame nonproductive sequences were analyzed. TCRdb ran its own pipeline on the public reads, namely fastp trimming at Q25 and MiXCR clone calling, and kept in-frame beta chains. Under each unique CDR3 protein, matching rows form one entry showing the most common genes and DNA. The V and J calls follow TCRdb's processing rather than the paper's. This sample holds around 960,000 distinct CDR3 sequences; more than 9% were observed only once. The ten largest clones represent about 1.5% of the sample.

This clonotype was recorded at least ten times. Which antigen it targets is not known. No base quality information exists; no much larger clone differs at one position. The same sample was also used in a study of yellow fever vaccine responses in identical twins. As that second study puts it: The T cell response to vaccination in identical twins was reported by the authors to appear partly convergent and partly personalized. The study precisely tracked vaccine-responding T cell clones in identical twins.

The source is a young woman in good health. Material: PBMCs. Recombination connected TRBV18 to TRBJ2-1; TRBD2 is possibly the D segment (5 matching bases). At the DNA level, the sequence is TGTGCCAGCTCCCCAAGGGAGTCTAGCTCCTACAATGAGCAGTTCTTC. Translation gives CASSPRESSSYNEQFF.